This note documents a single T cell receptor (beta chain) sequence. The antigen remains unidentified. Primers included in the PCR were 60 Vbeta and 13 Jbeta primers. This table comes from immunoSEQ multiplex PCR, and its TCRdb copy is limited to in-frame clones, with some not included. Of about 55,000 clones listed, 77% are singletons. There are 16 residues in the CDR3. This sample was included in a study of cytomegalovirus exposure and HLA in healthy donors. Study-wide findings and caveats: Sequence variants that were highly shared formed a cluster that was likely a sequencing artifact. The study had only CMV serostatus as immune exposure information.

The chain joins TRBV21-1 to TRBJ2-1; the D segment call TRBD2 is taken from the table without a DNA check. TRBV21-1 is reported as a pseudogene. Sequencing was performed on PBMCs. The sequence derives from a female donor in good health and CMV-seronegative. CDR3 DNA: TGTGCCAGCAGCAAAGAGGGTAGCGGGAGCGAGGGTGAGCAGTTCTTC. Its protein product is CASSKEGSGSEGEQFF.